Sequencing of this TCR beta chain was carried out in a study of tumor-infiltrating lymphocytes in primary liver carcinoma. Between the trimmed V and J ends, which lost 3 bases and 7 bases, there was a span of 11 bases. The CDR3 runs 13 residues. Germline loops: CDR1 SGHDT, CDR2 YYEEEE. Alongside blood RNA obtained from unsorted whole blood, germline DNA was also extracted. cDNA specific to TCR beta was made from 500 ng of total RNA, with a constant-region primer employed for priming. ARM-PCR was slightly modified, and three nested multiplex PCR rounds with it gave rise to the TCR beta libraries. The first two PCR rounds used TRBV1-TRBV30 primers with a Cbeta primer, roughly 10 cycles each. TCRdb reanalysed the multiplex PCR reads using MiXCR and keeps one entry per CDR3 protein. The sample shows about 350,000 distinct CDR3 sequences, about 65% of them seen only once.

This chain joins TRBV5-6 and TRBJ2-1, with D possibly being TRBD2 (6 bases). The sequencing input was peripheral blood. The TCR was taken from a man aged 35 to 55 with primary liver carcinoma and hepatitis B virus infection. The CDR3 nucleotides are TGTGCCAGCAGCTCGATTCGGGGGAATGAGCAGTTCTTC. It translates to CASSSIRGNEQFF. The whole variable domain, filled in from reference TRBV5-6 and TRBJ2-1, reads DAGVTQSPTHLIKTRGQQVTLRCSPKSGHDTVSWYQQALGQGPQFIFQYYEEEERQRGNFPDRFSGHQFPNYSSELNVNALLLGDSALYLCASSSIRGNEQFFGPGTRLTVL.